One sample yielded the 21 T cell receptor beta chains listed below, sequenced in a study of blood T cell repertoires in COVID-19 (dated by TCRdb to the early 2020s). Libraries were prepared through the immunoSEQ multiplex PCR assay. In TCRdb, the immuneACCESS table is reduced to in-frame sequences with V and J assigned. These tables do not hold every clone; where another copy was compared, an unresolved V gene accounts for under half, and the others remain unexplained. This sample gives roughly 430,000 clones in total; 88% of them show up just once. Roughly 1.9% of the sample goes to the ten largest clones. Input material: PBMCs or T cells enriched from blood (not recorded which). Receptors were obtained from a middle-aged woman with acute COVID-19.

V is TRBV5-6 and J is TRBJ1-4; tentative D call: TRBD1 (5 bases). V gave up 0 bases and J gave up 5 bases, with 11 bases separating them. Germline CDR1 is SGHDT and CDR2 is YYEEEE. CDR3 size: 15 residues. CDR3 sequence reads: CASSLVQGENEKLFF. DNA of the CDR3: TGTGCCAGCAGCTTGGTGCAGGGCGAAAATGAAAAACTGTTTTTT.

The genes are TRBV29-1 and TRBJ2-3; D may be TRBD1 (5 bases). This CDR3 is built from 14 residues. Trimming stripped 4 bases from V and 0 bases from J, with 11 bases between. Germline assignment: CDR1 SQVTM and CDR2 ANQGSEA. The CDR3 is CSVVRTLSTDTQYF. In DNA form, the CDR3 reads TGCAGCGTTGTACGGACATTAAGCACAGATACGCAGTATTTT.

V usage is TRBV6-5 and J usage is TRBJ1-4; perhaps TRBD1 as D (5 bases). CDR3 length: 14 amino acids. Trimming took 10 bases from V and 6 from J, leaving 18 bases between them. The V gene's germline CDR1 is MNHEY and CDR2 SVGAGI. CDR3 region: CATFRGAGDEKLFF. DNA of the CDR3: TGTGCCACCTTCCGGGGTGCGGGGGATGAAAAACTGTTTTTT.

This chain links TRBV5-5 with TRBJ1-2; 7 nucleotides agree with TRBD1. The germline CDR1 and CDR2 sequences are SGHKS and YYEKEE (reference sequence). The V segment lost 4 bases and the J segment 1 base; nucleotides outside the gene matches: 4. CDR3 size: 14 residues. The CDR3 nucleotides read TGTGCCAGCAGCCTCCCAGGGGGTAACTATGGCTACACCTTC. It codes for CASSLPGGNYGYTF.

The CDR3 DNA follows: TGTGCCAGCTCACCTGGGCGGGACGGCTATGGCTACACCTTC. Translating gives CASSPGRDGYGYTF. This chain links TRBV18 with TRBJ1-2; D perhaps matches TRBD1 (5 bases). This CDR3 is built from 14 residues. From germline, CDR1 is KGHSH and CDR2 LQKENI. The germline V and J ends were trimmed by 3 bases and 4 bases, with 12 bases remaining between them. The complete variable domain, with remaining parts taken from reference TRBV18 and TRBJ1-2, reads NAGVMQNPRHLVRRRGQEARLRCSPMKGHSHVYWYRQLPEEGLKFMVYLQKENIIDESGMPKERFSAEFPKEGPSILRIQQVVRGDSAAYFCASSPGRDGYGYTFGSGTRLTVV.

This clone was seen at least ten times. This sequence joins TRBV27 and TRBJ2-3; no clear D gene. V was clipped by 2 bases and J by 0 bases, with 6 bases between them. Per the germline V gene, CDR1 is MNHEY and CDR2 is SMNVEV (reference sequence). This CDR3 is built from 14 residues. The CDR3 coding sequence is TGTGCCAGCAGTTTAAAAATAAGCACAGATACGCAGTATTTT. Translating it yields CASSLKISTDTQYF.

For this clone: The same CDR3 arises from other DNA sequences in this sample as well. The chain links TRBV18 to TRBJ1-5; D is unresolved. V lost 2 bases to trimming and J lost 0 bases, with 8 bases between them. The CDR3 covers 15 residues. Germline loops: CDR1 KGHSH, CDR2 LQKENI. CDR3: CASSPSGNSNQPQHF. The CDR3 region has the DNA TGTGCCAGCTCACCATCAGGAAATAGCAATCAGCCCCAGCATTTT.

V usage is TRBV7-9 and J usage is TRBJ2-3, with 9 bases lining up with TRBD1. V lost 8 bases to trimming and J lost 3 bases; unmatched junction nucleotides: 9. The CDR3 loop spans 15 amino acids. Per germline, CDR1 SEHNR and CDR2 FQNEAQ (reference sequence). Here the CDR3 DNA reads TGTGCCAGCGCTAAGGCACAGGGGGCGACAGATACGCAGTATTTT. Translating it yields CASAKAQGATDTQYF.

The chain couples TRBV15 to TRBJ1-2; 8 bases map to TRBD1. Trimming took 5 bases from V and 5 from J; bases not matched to a gene: 7. CDR1 and CDR2 from the germline V gene are LNHNV and YYDKDF (reference sequence). CDR3 length: 14 amino acids. CDR3 region: CATSGRGLNYGYTF. The CDR3 DNA reads as TGTGCCACCAGCGGCAGGGGGCTTAATTATGGCTACACCTTC.

This chain links TRBV4-1 with TRBJ1-6; D gene unclear. V lost 4 bases to trimming and J lost 11 bases, with 15 bases between them. This CDR3 spans 14 amino acids. Germline CDR1 and CDR2: MGHRA and YSYEKL. CDR3 bases: TGCGCCAGCAGCCTCTATTCCCAAGATCCACCCCTCCACTTT. The encoded protein is CASSLYSQDPPLHF.

V gene TRBV19 combines with J gene TRBJ2-3; perhaps TRBD2 as D (5 bases). Germline V gene data show CDR1 as LNHDA and CDR2 as SQIVND (reference sequence). Trimming stripped 10 bases from V and 4 bases from J, with 21 bases between. The CDR3 runs to 15 residues. CDR3 amino acids: CATTRTVYNADTQYF. The DNA of the CDR3 is TGTGCCACTACGAGGACTGTTTACAATGCAGATACGCAGTATTTT.

The chain carries TRBV24-1 and TRBJ2-7; 7 bases are shared with TRBD1. Germline V gene sequence: CDR1 KGHDR, CDR2 SFDVKD. There are 14 residues in the CDR3. The ends lost 6 bases at V and 1 base at J; junction bases unmatched: 5. CDR3 loop: CATSRDSVSYEQYF. The CDR3 nucleotides are TGTGCCACCAGTCGGGACAGCGTTTCCTACGAGCAGTACTTC.

This chain joins TRBV10-2 and TRBJ2-2, with 12 positions matching TRBD2. V lost 4 bases, J lost 4 bases, and 10 bases stayed unmatched. Per germline, CDR1 WSHSY and CDR2 SAAADI. The CDR3 contains 18 residues. The CDR3 reads CASSATASGGAATGELFF. The CDR3 DNA sequence: TGCGCCAGCAGTGCAACGGCTAGCGGGGGGGCCGCCACCGGGGAGCTGTTTTTT.

This chain connects TRBV4-2 to TRBJ2-5; D perhaps matches TRBD2 (6 bases). With 3 bases removed from V and 5 bases from J, the gap between germline ends came to 16 bases. The germline gives CDR1 LGHNA, CDR2 YNFKEQ. The CDR3 length is 15 residues. The CDR3 is CASSQQTREAETQYF. CDR3 bases: TGTGCCAGCAGCCAGCAGACTAGGGAGGCGGAGACCCAGTACTTC.

This clone was observed a few times. This sample includes further DNA sequences coding for the same CDR3. This chain uses TRBV19 with TRBJ1-1; 10 nucleotides line up with TRBD1. Germline loops: CDR1 LNHDA, CDR2 SQIVND (reference sequence). Trimming took 5 bases from V and 5 from J; bases not matched to a gene: 5. The CDR3 spans 14 residues. CDR3 nucleotides: TGTGCCAGTAGTTCGACAGGGGGCAGGACTGAAGCTTTCTTT. Translation gives CASSSTGGRTEAFF.

CDR3 nucleotide sequence: TGCAGCGTTGATCTGAGGACAGGGGGCGAGCAGTACTTC. Translating it yields CSVDLRTGGEQYF. The genes are TRBV29-1 and TRBJ2-7; 10 bases are shared with TRBD1. This CDR3 is built from 13 residues. The J segment lost 6 bases and the V segment lost 3 bases, leaving 5 bases of the junction unmatched. Germline V CDR1 and CDR2: SQVTM, ANQGSEA.

The chain is built from TRBV6-6 and TRBJ1-6; D may be TRBD1 (6 bases). Trimming left V 2 bases short and J 8 bases short, with 10 bases between. The CDR3 covers 14 residues. Per germline, CDR1 MNHNY and CDR2 SVGAGI (reference sequence). CDR3: CASSYRGGDSPLHF. CDR3 bases: TGTGCCAGCAGTTACAGGGGGGGTGATTCACCCCTCCACTTT.

This clone was recorded once. The rearrangement links TRBV10-2 to TRBJ1-6; 8 positions agree with TRBD1. There are 13 residues in the CDR3. The germline V gene encodes CDR1 WSHSY and CDR2 SAAADI. V was clipped by 8 bases and J by 11 bases; unmatched bases: 8. The CDR3 coding sequence is TGCGCCAGCCTTGGACAGGGTCAGACACCCCTCCACTTT. Encoded protein: CASLGQGQTPLHF.

V and J are TRBV3-1 (or the pseudogene TRBV3-2) and TRBJ1-2, with 8 bases matching TRBD1. Germline V CDR1 and CDR2: LGHDT, YNNKEL (reference sequence). Trimming took 4 bases from V and 7 from J; bases not matched to a gene: 5. The CDR3 covers 13 residues. The CDR3 loop reads CASSPGGDFGYTF. DNA for the CDR3: TGTGCCAGCAGCCCAGGGGGCGACTTTGGCTACACCTTC.

The gene calls are TRBV5-1 and TRBJ2-1; 7 positions agree with TRBD1. This CDR3 is 15 amino acids long. Looked up from germline, CDR1 is SGHRS and CDR2 is YFSETQ. Germline trimming cut 4 bases from V and 4 bases from J; bases unmatched to any gene: 8. The CDR3 here is CASSGDRELYNEQFF. The CDR3, as DNA: TGCGCCAGCAGCGGAGACAGGGAGCTTTACAATGAGCAGTTCTTC.

The rearrangement uses TRBV24-1 and TRBJ2-2; a weak D match, TRBD1 (6 bases). Germline V gene lookup returns CDR1 KGHDR and CDR2 SFDVKD. CDR3 length: 16 amino acids. Deletions cut 4 bases from V and 6 bases from J, with 17 bases between. The CDR3 nucleotides are TGTGCCACCAGTGACCAGACAGGAGGAACACCCGGGGAGCTGTTTTTT. It is translated as CATSDQTGGTPGELFF.